What follows describes a single T cell receptor beta chain. The antigen remains unidentified. This sample was taken from a study of post-analysis software for immune sequencing data. Study-level information: The patients showed relapsing-remitting, secondary progressive and progressive-relapsing multiple sclerosis courses. General study results and limits: Analysis by F measure revealed that same-batch samples clustered strongly together. When patients were compared with controls, a handful of TRBV segments were more frequent, TRBV5-6, TRBV5-1 and TRBV20-1 among them. Controls had significantly higher normalized Chao1 diversity than multiple sclerosis patients.

cDNA libraries of TCR beta carried unique molecular identifiers. Roughly 470,000 cDNA molecules came from 1 to 10 million T cells. TCRdb fed the PCR reads into MiXCR, producing one record per CDR3 protein. Here the sample spans approximately 730,000 distinct CDR3 sequences, 25% to 30% being singletons. V lost 2 bases and J lost 3, with 9 bases in between. Germline V lookup: CDR1 MDHEN, CDR2 SYDVKM. CDR3 size: 14 residues. This sequence was found in a girl aged 10 to 17 with multiple sclerosis. V and J are TRBV28 and TRBJ2-3; D is unclear. What was sequenced was blood. CDR3 bases: TGTGCCAGCAGTTTAACAGACCGGACAGATACGCAGTATTTT. Translated: CASSLTDRTDTQYF.